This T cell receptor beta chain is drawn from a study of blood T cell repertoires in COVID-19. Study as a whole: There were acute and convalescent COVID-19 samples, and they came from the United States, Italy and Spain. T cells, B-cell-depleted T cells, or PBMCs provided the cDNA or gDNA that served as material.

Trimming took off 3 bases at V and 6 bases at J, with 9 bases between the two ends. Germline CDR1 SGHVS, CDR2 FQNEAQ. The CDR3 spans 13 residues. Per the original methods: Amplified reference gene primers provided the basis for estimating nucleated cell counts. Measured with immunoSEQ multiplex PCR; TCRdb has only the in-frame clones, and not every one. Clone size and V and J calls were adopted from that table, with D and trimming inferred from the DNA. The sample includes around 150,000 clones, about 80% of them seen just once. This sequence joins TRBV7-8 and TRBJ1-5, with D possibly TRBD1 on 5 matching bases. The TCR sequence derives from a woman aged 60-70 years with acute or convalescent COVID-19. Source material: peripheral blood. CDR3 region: CASSLGRIQPQHF. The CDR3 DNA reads TGTGCCAGCAGCTTGGGGCGGATTCAGCCCCAGCATTTT.